This T cell receptor (beta chain) came from a study of CD8+CD57+ T cells in acquired aplastic anemia. Study-wide findings and caveats: Overlapping CD8+ CDR3 repertoires of patients and controls contained about 27 shared sequences.

An expansion of CD8+CD57+ cells by flow cytometry had been shown in patients chosen for sequencing. This clonotype was detected many times. Its matching antigen is unknown. This CDR3 comprises 15 residues. J was trimmed by 0 bases and V by 2 bases; bases with no gene match: 6. Looked up from germline, CDR1 is DFQATT and CDR2 is SNEGSKA (reference sequence). Genomic DNA constituted the template upon which TCR beta VDJ and CDR3 profiling was performed. One entry per CDR3 protein, called by TCRdb with MiXCR from the reads. The data show some 200,000 distinct CDR3 sequences, 48% seen once. Material for sequencing was sorted CD4+, CD8+, or CD8+CD57+ T cells (not recorded which) from PBMCs. This sequence joins TRBV20-1 and TRBJ2-7; 8 bases map to TRBD2. The source of this sequence is a human donor with aplastic anemia. CDR3 in DNA: TGCAGTGCTAGACCCACTAGCGGCATCTCCTACGAGCAGTACTTC. Its protein is CSARPTSGISYEQYF.